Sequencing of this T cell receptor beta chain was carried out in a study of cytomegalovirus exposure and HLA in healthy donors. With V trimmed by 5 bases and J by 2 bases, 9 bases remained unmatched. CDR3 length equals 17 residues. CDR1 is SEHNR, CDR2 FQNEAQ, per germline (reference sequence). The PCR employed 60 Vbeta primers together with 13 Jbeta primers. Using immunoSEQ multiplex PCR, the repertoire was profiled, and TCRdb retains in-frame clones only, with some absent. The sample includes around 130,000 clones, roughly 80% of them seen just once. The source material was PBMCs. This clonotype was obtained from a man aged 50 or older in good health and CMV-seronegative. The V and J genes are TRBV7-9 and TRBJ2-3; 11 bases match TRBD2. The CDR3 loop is CASSPGLAVQSTDTQYF. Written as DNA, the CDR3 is TGTGCCAGCAGCCCGGGACTAGCGGTACAATCCACAGATACGCAGTATTTT.